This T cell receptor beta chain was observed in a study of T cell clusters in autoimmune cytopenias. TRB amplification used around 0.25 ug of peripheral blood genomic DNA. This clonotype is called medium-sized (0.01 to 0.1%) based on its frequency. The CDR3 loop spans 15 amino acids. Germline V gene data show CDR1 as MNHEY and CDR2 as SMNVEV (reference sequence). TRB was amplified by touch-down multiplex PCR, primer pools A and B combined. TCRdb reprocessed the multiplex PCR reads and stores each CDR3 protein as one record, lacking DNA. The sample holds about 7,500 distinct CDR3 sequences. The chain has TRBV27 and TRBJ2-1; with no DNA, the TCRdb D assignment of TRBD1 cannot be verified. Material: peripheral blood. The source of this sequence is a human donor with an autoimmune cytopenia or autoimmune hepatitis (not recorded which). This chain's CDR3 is CASRALGTNSNEQFF.